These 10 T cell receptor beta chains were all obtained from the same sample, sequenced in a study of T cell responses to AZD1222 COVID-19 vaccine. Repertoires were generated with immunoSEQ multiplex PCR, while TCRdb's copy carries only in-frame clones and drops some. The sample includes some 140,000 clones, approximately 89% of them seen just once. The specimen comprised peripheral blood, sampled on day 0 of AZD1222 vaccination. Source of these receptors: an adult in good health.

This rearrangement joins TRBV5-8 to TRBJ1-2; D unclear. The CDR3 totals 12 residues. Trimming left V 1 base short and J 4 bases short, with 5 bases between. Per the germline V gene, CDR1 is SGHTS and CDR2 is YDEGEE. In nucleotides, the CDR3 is TGTGCCAGCAGCTTGTATAGCTATGGCTACACCTTC. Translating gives CASSLYSYGYTF.

CDR3 bases: TGTGCCAGCACCTCGGCCGGTACCACAGATACGCAGTATTTT. This codes for CASTSAGTTDTQYF. J is TRBJ2-3 and V is TRBV28; D remains ambiguous. Germline CDR1 reads MDHEN; CDR2 reads SYDVKM. The CDR3 consists of 14 residues. V was trimmed by 7 bases and J by 2 bases, leaving 13 bases between them.

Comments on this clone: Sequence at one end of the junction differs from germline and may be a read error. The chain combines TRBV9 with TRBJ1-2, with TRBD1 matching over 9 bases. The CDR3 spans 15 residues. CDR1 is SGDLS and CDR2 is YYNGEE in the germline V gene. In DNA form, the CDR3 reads TGTGCCAGCAGCCCCCACAGGGGGCTTAGCTATGGCTACACCTTT. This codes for CASSPHRGLSYGYTF.

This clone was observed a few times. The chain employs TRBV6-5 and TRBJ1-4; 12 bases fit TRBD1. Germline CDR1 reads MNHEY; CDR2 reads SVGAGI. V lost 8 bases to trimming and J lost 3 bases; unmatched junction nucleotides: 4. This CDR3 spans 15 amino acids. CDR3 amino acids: CASRDRGPANEKLFF. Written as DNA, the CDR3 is TGTGCCAGCCGGGACAGGGGGCCGGCTAATGAAAAACTGTTTTTT.

The CDR3 nucleotides read TGTGCCAGCAGTTTATCGGTCGGGGGGCGGTTAAATCAGCCCCAGCATTTT. Protein product: CASSLSVGGRLNQPQHF. The V gene is TRBV27, the J gene TRBJ1-5, with TRBD1 as a possible D gene (6 bases). Trimming pared 0 bases from V and 4 bases from J, leaving 16 bases between. CDR1 MNHEY and CDR2 SMNVEV come from the germline V gene (reference sequence). This CDR3 has 17 amino acids.

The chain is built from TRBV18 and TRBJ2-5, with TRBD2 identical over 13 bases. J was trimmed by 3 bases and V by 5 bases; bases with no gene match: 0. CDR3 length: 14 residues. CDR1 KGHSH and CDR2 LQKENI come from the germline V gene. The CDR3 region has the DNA TGTGCCAGCTCAGGGACTAGCGGGAAAGAGACCCAGTACTTC. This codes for CASSGTSGKETQYF.

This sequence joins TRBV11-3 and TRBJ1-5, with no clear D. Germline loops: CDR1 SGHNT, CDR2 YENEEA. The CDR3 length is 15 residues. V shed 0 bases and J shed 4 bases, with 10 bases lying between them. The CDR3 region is CASSLELGTNQPQHF. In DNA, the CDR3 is TGTGCCAGCAGCTTAGAGTTGGGTACGAATCAGCCCCAGCATTTT.

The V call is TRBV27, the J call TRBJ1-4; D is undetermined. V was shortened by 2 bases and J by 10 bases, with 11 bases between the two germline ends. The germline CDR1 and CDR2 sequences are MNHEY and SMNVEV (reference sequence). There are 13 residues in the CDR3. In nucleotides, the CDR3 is TGTGCCAGCAGTTTACTCGTGAGAGGAAAACTGTTTTTT. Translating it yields CASSLLVRGKLFF.

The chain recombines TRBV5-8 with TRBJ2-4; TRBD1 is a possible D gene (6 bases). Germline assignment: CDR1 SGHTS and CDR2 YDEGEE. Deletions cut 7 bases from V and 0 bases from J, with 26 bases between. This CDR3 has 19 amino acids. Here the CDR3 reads CASVALRDTIQLAKNIQYF. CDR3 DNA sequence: TGTGCCAGCGTTGCCTTAAGGGACACCATCCAACTAGCCAAAAACATTCAGTACTTC.

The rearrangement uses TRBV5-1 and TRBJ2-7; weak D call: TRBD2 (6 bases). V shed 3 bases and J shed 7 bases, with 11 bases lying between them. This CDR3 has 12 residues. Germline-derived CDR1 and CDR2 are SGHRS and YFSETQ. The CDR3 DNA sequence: TGCGCCAGCAGCTCCCCCGGGAGTGAGCAGTACTTC. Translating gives CASSSPGSEQYF.